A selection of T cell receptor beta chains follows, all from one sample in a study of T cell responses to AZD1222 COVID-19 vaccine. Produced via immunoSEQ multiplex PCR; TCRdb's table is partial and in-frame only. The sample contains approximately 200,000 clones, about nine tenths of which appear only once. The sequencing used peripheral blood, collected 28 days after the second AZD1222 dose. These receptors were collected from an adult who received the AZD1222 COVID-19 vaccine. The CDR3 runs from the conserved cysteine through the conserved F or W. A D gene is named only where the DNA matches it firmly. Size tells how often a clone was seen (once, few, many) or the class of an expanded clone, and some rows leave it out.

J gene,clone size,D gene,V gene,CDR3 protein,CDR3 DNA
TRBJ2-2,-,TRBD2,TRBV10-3,CAISEEREEGPIWNTGELFF,TGTGCCATCAGTGAGGAACGGGAGGAAGGCCCGATATGGAACACCGGGGAGCTGTTTTTT
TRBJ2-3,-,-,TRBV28,CASSSGGLGTDTQYF,TGTGCCAGCAGTTCCGGGGGGCTCGGCACAGATACGCAGTATTTT
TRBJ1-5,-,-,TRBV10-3,CAISEEQGTNQPQHF,TGTGCCATCAGTGAGGAGCAGGGTACGAATCAGCCCCAGCATTTT
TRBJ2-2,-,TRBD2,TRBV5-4,CASSIPNSGSTGELFF,TGTGCCAGCAGCATCCCGAATAGCGGGAGTACCGGGGAGCTGTTTTTT
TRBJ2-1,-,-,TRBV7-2,CASSLVFGGAGINNEQFF,TGTGCCAGCAGCTTAGTGTTCGGGGGTGCCGGGATCAACAATGAGCAGTTCTTC
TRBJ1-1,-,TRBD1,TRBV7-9,CASSSRRGTGRTNEAFF,TGTGCCAGCAGCTCAAGGCGAGGGACAGGGAGAACAAATGAAGCTTTCTTT
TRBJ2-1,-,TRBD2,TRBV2,CASSLRLAGPYNEQFF,TGTGCCAGCAGCCTAAGACTAGCGGGGCCCTACAATGAGCAGTTCTTC
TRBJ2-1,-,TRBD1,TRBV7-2,CASSFRGGLSYNEQFF,TGTGCCAGCAGCTTTAGAGGGGGCCTCTCCTACAATGAGCAGTTCTTC
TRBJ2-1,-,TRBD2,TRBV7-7,CASSSLAGGYNEQFF,TGTGCTAGCAGCTCTCTAGCGGGAGGGTACAATGAGCAGTTCTTC
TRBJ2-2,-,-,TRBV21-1,CASSKAGIYTGELFF,TGTGCCAGCAGCAAAGCTGGGATTTACACCGGGGAGCTGTTTTTT
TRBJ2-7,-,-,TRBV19,CASSPTWGAYEQYF,TGTGCCAGTAGCCCTACGTGGGGGGCCTACGAGCAGTACTTC
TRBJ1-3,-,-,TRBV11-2,CASSTTGGNTIYF,TGTGCCAGCAGCACGACGGGTGGAAACACCATATATTTT
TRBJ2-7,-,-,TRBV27,CASSPPGVPYEQYF,TGTGCCAGCAGTCCCCCAGGGGTTCCCTACGAGCAGTACTTC
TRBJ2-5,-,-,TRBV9,CASSVDRGVETQYF,TGTGCCAGCAGCGTGGACAGAGGAGTAGAGACCCAGTACTTC
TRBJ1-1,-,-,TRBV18,CASSPGQDLSTEAFF,TGTGCCAGCTCACCAGGGCAGGACCTGAGCACTGAAGCTTTCTTT
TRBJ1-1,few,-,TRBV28,CASSPQWGPNTEAFF,TGTGCCAGCAGCCCCCAATGGGGGCCGAACACTGAAGCTTTCTTT
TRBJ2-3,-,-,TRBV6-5,CASSYLLADTQYF,TGTGCCAGCAGTTATTTGCTAGCGGATACGCAGTATTTT
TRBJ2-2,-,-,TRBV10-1,CASSLGAGELFF,TGCGCCAGCAGCCTAGGGGCTGGGGAGCTGTTTTTT
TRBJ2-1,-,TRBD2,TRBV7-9,CASSFVAGVTYNEQFF,TGTGCCAGCAGCTTCGTAGCGGGAGTTACCTACAATGAGCAGTTCTTC
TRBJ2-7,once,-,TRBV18,CASSPPGRQGQYF,TGTGCCAGCTCACCACCTGGACGGCAGGGGCAGTACTTC
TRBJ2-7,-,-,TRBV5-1,CASSLGYRSYEQYF,TGCGCCAGCAGCTTGGGTTACAGATCCTACGAGCAGTACTTC
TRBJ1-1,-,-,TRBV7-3,CASSLGRNTEAFF,TGTGCCAGCAGCTTAGGTCGAAACACTGAAGCTTTCTTT